A single sample gave rise to the 13 T cell receptor beta chains below, sequenced in a study of blood T cell repertoires in COVID-19. TCRdb keeps only in-frame clones here, not all; method: immunoSEQ multiplex PCR. The table lists approximately 220,000 clones, 65% to 90% of them singletons. Source material: PBMCs or T cells enriched from blood (not recorded which). The receptors here all came from a woman aged 25 to 39 who had been exposed to COVID-19.

V gene TRBV3-1 (or the pseudogene TRBV3-2) combines with J gene TRBJ1-2, with D tentatively TRBD1 (6 bases). CDR1 is LGHDT and CDR2 is YNNKEL in the germline V gene (reference sequence). This CDR3 contains 15 residues. V lost 1 base and J 4 bases, leaving 13 bases between the germline ends. CDR3 nucleotides: TGTGCCAGCAGCCAAGGTGAGGGGGAAAGCTATGGCTACACCTTC. This encodes CASSQGEGESYGYTF.

A single count supports this clone. The V gene is TRBV11-1, the J gene TRBJ1-4, with D possibly matching TRBD1 (6 bases). The CDR3 runs to 14 residues. Trimming removed 4 bases at V and 3 bases at J, with 9 bases between. CDR1 SGHAT and CDR2 FQDESV come from the germline V gene (reference sequence). The CDR3 spells CASSSGQANEKLFF. DNA of the CDR3: TGTGCCAGCAGCTCGGGACAAGCTAATGAAAAACTGTTTTTT.

This clone has more than one count but fewer than ten. The chain uses TRBV21-1 and TRBJ2-7; the table's D call of TRBD1 was not tested on the DNA. TRBV21-1 is noted as a pseudogene. The CDR3 has 23 residues. The CDR3 sequence: CASSKAARWARGQGWTSSYEQYF. DNA of the CDR3: TGTGCCAGCAGCAAAGCGGCTAGGTGGGCTCGCGGACAGGGTTGGACCAGCTCCTACGAGCAGTACTTC.

V and J are TRBV27 and TRBJ2-1; perhaps TRBD1 as D (8 bases). CDR1 is MNHEY and CDR2 is SMNVEV in the germline V gene (reference sequence). V lost 6 bases to trimming and J lost 5 bases, with 20 bases between them. The CDR3 sequence is 16 residues long. Here the CDR3 reads CASRTRGDRRHNEQFF. The CDR3 nucleotides are TGTGCCAGCAGGACACGGGGGGACAGGCGTCACAATGAGCAGTTCTTC.

The V and J genes are TRBV5-1 and TRBJ1-4; D may be TRBD1 (6 bases). This CDR3 spans 16 amino acids. CDR1 SGHRS and CDR2 YFSETQ come from the germline V gene. V was shortened by 3 bases and J by 0 bases, with 12 bases between the two germline ends. Here the CDR3 DNA reads TGCGCCAGCAGCTGGGGGGGCCGATCAACTAATGAAAAACTGTTTTTT. It encodes CASSWGGRSTNEKLFF.

The chain joins TRBV5-1 to TRBJ2-7; weak D call: TRBD1 (5 bases). CDR1 is SGHRS and CDR2 is YFSETQ in the germline V gene. CDR3 length: 12 amino acids. V was shortened by 3 bases and J by 6 bases, with 10 bases between the two germline ends. The CDR3 sequence: CASSSDMAEQYF. Written as DNA, the CDR3 is TGCGCCAGCAGCTCGGACATGGCCGAGCAGTACTTC.

The chain uses TRBV24-1 and TRBJ1-5, with D tentatively TRBD1 (5 bases). The CDR3 totals 16 residues. V was shortened by 3 bases and J by 4 bases, with 15 bases between the two germline ends. CDR1 KGHDR and CDR2 SFDVKD come from the germline V gene. This chain's CDR3 is CATSDPSGGANQPQHF. The CDR3 DNA sequence: TGTGCCACCAGTGATCCCTCGGGGGGAGCGAATCAGCCCCAGCATTTT.

The chain combines TRBV9 with TRBJ1-1, with D possibly matching TRBD1 (5 bases). CDR3 length: 13 amino acids. Looked up from germline, CDR1 is SGDLS and CDR2 is YYNGEE. The V gene lost 1 base and the J gene lost 3 bases, with 7 bases spanning the gap. For the CDR3, the DNA is TGTGCCAGCAGCGTATCAGGGTACACTGAAGCTTTCTTT. It specifies CASSVSGYTEAFF.

This chain connects TRBV5-1 to TRBJ1-3; 8 bases map to TRBD1. The CDR3 consists of 14 residues. Germline CDR1 and CDR2: SGHRS and YFSETQ. After removal of 6 bases from V and 4 bases from J, the junction contained 6 bases not matched to a gene. The CDR3, as DNA: TGCGCCAGCAAGACAGGGGCACCGGGAAACACCATATATTTT. It yields the protein CASKTGAPGNTIYF.

This clone was found a few times. This chain joins TRBV18 and TRBJ1-6; no firm D call. The V gene lost 2 bases and the J gene lost 2 bases, with 22 bases spanning the gap. This CDR3 contains 20 residues. In germline, CDR1 is KGHSH, CDR2 LQKENI. CDR3 sequence: CASSPNPRSRVDAYNSPLHF. For the CDR3, the DNA is TGTGCCAGCTCACCAAACCCACGCTCGAGGGTTGATGCCTATAATTCACCCCTCCACTTT. Using reference TRBV18 and TRBJ1-6 for the parts outside the CDR3, the full variable domain is NAGVMQNPRHLVRRRGQEARLRCSPMKGHSHVYWYRQLPEEGLKFMVYLQKENIIDESGMPKERFSAEFPKEGPSILRIQQVVRGDSAAYFCASSPNPRSRVDAYNSPLHFGNGTRLTVT.

In DNA, the CDR3 is TGTGCCAGCAGTTTACGGTTAACAGGCACCTACGAGCAGTACTTC. Amino acids: CASSLRLTGTYEQYF. The genes are TRBV27 and TRBJ2-7; TRBD1 is a possible D gene (5 bases). The CDR3 has 15 amino acids. Trimming took off 2 bases at V and 2 bases at J, with 13 bases between the two ends. Germline lookup yields CDR1 MNHEY and CDR2 SMNVEV (reference sequence).

The chain couples TRBV4-1 to TRBJ1-2, with TRBD1 matching over 12 bases. Per the germline V gene, CDR1 is MGHRA and CDR2 is YSYEKL. V lost 0 bases and J lost 5; bases outside the gene matches: 4. The CDR3 length is 16 residues. This chain's CDR3 is CASSQESGQGAYGYTF. CDR3 coding DNA: TGCGCCAGCAGCCAAGAGTCGGGACAGGGGGCTTATGGCTACACCTTC.

The chain uses TRBV5-6 and TRBJ1-2; 10 bases are shared with TRBD1. Trimming cost V 4 bases and J 3 bases; bases outside gene matches: 6. CDR1 and CDR2 from the germline V gene are SGHDT and YYEEEE. CDR3 size: 15 residues. The CDR3 spells CASSTDRGPHYGYTF. In nucleotides, the CDR3 is TGTGCCAGCAGCACCGACAGGGGGCCTCACTATGGCTACACCTTC.